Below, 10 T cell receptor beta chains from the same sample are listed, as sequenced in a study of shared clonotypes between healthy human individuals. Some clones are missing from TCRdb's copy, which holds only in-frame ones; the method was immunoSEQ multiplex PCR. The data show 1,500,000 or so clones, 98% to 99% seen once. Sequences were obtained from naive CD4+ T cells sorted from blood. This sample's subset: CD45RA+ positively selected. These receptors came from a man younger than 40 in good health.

CDR3 loop: CASSFRNQPQHF. For the CDR3, the DNA is TGTGCCAGCAGTTTCCGCAATCAGCCCCAGCATTTT. The V gene is TRBV6-1, the J gene TRBJ1-5; D ambiguous. Germline CDR1 MNHNS, CDR2 SASEGT. The CDR3 spans 12 residues. Trimming removed 5 bases at V and 2 bases at J, with 4 bases between.

The CDR3 loop is CASSQVRTWQFF. CDR3 nucleotides: TGTGCCAGCAGCCAAGTTAGGACCTGGCAGTTCTTC. This chain joins TRBV14 and TRBJ2-1, with D unclear. Germline values: CDR1 SGHDN, CDR2 FVKESK. The CDR3 is 12 amino acids. V lost 1 base and J 12 bases, leaving 10 bases between the germline ends.

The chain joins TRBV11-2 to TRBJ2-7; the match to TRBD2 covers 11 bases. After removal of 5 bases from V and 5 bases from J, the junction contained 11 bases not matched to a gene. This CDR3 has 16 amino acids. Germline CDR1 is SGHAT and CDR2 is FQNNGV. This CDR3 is CASSMRSSGRSHEQYF. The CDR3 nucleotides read TGTGCCAGCAGCATGCGCTCTAGCGGGAGGTCCCACGAGCAGTACTTC. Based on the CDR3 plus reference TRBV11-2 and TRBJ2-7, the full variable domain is EAGVAQSPRYKIIEKRQSVAFWCNPISGHATLYWYQQILGQGPKLLIQFQNNGVVDDSQLPKDRFSAERLKGVDSTLKIQPAKLEDSAVYLCASSMRSSGRSHEQYFGPGTRLTVT.

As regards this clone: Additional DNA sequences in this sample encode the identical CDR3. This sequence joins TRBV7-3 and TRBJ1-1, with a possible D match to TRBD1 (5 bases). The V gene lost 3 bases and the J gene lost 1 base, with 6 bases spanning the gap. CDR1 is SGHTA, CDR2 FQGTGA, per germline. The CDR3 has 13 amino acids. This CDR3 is CASSFGTNTEAFF. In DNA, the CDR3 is TGTGCCAGCAGCTTCGGGACGAACACTGAAGCTTTCTTT.

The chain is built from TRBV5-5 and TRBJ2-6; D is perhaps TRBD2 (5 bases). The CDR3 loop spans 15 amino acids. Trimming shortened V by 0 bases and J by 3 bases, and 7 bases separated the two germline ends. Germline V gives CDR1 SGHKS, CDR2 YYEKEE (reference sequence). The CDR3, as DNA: TGTGCCAGCAGCTTGGACGGGGTTGGGGCCAACGTCCTGACTTTC. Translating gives CASSLDGVGANVLTF.

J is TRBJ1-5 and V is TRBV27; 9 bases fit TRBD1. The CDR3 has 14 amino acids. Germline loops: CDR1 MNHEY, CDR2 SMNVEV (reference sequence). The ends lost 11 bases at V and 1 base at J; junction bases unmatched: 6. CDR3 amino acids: CARPGQGSNQPQHF. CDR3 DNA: TGTGCCCGACCGGGACAGGGAAGCAATCAGCCCCAGCATTTT.

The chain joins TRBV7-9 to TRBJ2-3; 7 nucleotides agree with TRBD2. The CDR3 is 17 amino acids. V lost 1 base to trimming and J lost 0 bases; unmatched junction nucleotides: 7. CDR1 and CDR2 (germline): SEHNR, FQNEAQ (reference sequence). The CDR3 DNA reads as TGTGCCAGCAGCTTAGATTCCCATAGCGGGAGCACAGATACGCAGTATTTT. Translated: CASSLDSHSGSTDTQYF.

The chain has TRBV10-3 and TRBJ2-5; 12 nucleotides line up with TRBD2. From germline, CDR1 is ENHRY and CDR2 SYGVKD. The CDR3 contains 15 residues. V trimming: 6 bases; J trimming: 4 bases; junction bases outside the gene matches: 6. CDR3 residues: CAISQTSGGGETQYF. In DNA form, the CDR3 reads TGTGCCATCAGCCAGACTAGCGGGGGAGGAGAGACCCAGTACTTC.

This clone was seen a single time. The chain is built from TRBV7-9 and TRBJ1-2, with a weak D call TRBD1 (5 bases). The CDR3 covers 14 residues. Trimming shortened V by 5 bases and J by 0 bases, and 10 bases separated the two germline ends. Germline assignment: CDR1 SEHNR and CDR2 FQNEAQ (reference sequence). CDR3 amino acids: CASSPRQTNYGYTF. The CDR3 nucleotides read TGTGCCAGCAGCCCCCGACAGACTAACTATGGCTACACCTTC. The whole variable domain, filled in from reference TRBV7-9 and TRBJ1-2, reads DTGVSQNPRHKITKRGQNVTFRCDPISEHNRLYWYRQTLGQGPEFLTYFQNEAQLEKSRLLSDRFSAERPKGSFSTLEIQRTEQGDSAMYLCASSPRQTNYGYTFGSGTRLTVV.

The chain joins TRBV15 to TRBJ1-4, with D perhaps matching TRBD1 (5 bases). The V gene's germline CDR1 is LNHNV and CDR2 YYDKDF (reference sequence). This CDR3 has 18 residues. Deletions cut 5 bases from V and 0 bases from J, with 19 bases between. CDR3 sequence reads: CATSGRSGRFTTNEKLFF. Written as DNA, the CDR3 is TGTGCCACCAGCGGCCGATCAGGGAGATTTACAACTAATGAAAAACTGTTTTTT. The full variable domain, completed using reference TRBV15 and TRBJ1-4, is DAMVIQNPRYQVTQFGKPVTLSCSQTLNHNVMYWYQQKSSQAPKLLFHYYDKDFNNEADTPDNFQSRRPNTSFCFLDIRSPGLGDTAMYLCATSGRSGRFTTNEKLFFGSGTQLSVL.